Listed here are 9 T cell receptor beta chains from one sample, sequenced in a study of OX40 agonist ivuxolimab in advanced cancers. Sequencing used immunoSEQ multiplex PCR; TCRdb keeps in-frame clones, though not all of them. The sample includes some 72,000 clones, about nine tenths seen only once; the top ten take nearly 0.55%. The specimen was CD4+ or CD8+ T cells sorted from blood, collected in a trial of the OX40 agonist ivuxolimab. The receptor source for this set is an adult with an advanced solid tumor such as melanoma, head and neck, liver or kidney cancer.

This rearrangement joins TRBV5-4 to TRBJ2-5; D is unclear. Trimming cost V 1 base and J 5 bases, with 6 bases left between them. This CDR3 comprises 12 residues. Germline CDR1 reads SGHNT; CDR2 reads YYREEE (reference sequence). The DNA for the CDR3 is TGTGCCAGCAGCTTGTGGGCGGAGACCCAGTACTTC. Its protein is CASSLWAETQYF. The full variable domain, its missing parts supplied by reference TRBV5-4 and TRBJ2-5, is ETGVTQSPTHLIKTRGQQVTLRCSSQSGHNTVSWYQQALGQGPQFIFQYYREEENGRGNFPPRFSGLQFPNYSSELNVNALELDDSALYLCASSLWAETQYFGPGTRLLVL.

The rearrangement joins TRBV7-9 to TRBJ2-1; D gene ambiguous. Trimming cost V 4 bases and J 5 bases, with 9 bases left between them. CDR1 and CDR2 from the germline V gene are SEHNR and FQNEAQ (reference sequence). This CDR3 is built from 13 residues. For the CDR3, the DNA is TGTGCCAGCAGCTCTGGACCCAACAATGAGCAGTTCTTC. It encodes CASSSGPNNEQFF.

CDR3 amino acids: CASSPEGPSTGELFF. As DNA, the CDR3 is TGTGCCAGCAGCCCAGAGGGCCCCTCCACCGGGGAGCTGTTTTTT. The chain employs TRBV5-4 and TRBJ2-2, with a tentative D call TRBD2 (5 bases). Between the trimmed V and J ends, which lost 4 bases and 4 bases, there was a span of 14 bases. The CDR3 sequence is 15 residues long. CDR1 and CDR2 from the germline V gene are SGHNT and YYREEE (reference sequence).

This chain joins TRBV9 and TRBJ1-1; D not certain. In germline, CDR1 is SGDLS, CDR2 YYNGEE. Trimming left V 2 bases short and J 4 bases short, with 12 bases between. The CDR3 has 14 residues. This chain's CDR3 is CASSVASLATEAFF. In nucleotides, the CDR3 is TGTGCCAGCAGCGTCGCCTCGTTGGCCACTGAAGCTTTCTTT.

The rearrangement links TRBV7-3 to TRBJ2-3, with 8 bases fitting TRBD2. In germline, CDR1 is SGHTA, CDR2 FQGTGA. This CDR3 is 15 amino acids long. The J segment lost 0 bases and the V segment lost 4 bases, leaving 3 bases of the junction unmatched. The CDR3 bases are TGTGCCAGCAGCTCGGCGGGGGGTAGCACAGATACGCAGTATTTT. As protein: CASSSAGGSTDTQYF.

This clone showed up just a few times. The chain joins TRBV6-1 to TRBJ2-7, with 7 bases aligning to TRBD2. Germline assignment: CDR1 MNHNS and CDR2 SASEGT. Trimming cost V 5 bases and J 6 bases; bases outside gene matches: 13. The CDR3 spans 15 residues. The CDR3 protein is CASSRPTGERGEQYF. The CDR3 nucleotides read TGTGCCAGCAGTCGTCCCACCGGGGAGCGGGGCGAGCAGTACTTC.

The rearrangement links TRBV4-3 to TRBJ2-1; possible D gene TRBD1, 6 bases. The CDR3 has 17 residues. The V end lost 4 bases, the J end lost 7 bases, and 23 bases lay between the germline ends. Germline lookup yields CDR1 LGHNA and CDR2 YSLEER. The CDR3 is CASSLRLQGFVGNEQFF. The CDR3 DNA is TGCGCCAGCAGCCTCCGCCTACAGGGTTTTGTAGGAAATGAGCAGTTCTTC.

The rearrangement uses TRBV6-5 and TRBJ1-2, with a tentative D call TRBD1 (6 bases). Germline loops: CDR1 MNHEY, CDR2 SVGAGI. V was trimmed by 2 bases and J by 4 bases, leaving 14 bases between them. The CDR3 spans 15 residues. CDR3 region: CASSYQMTGPYGYTF. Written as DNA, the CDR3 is TGTGCCAGCAGTTACCAAATGACAGGCCCCTATGGCTACACCTTC.

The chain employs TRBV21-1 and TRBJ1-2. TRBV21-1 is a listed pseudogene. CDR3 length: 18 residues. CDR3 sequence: CASSKGPYRGSWGYGYTF. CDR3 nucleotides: TGTGCCAGCAGCAAAGGACCCTACCGCGGGAGCTGGGGGTATGGCTACACCTTC.